This T cell receptor (beta chain) is drawn from a study of T-cell memory formation after mild COVID-19. General study results and limits: Second-wave clones with a day 37 peak had unconfirmed SARS-CoV-2 specificity. In pre-infection memory, a portion of responding clones appeared, which suggested that cross-reactive memory joined. Mainly CM and EM harbored the contracting CD4+ clones; mainly EMRA harbored the CD8+ ones.

Notes on this clonotype: Its cognate antigen is unknown.

CDR1 and CDR2 from the germline V gene are MRHNA and SNTAGT. The CDR3 has 13 residues. With 2 bases removed from V and 10 bases from J, the gap between germline ends came to 12 bases. TCR alpha and TCR beta cDNA libraries with sample barcodes and UMIs came from 5'RACE using constant-segment primers. In TCRdb, the 5' RACE reads were re-called with MiXCR into one record per CDR3 protein. The data show a few hundred thousand distinct CDR3 sequences, with 20% to 25% seen just once and around 23% held by the top ten. The receptor was isolated from a man aged 18 to 29 who had mild COVID-19 (a few samples of this study predate the infection). Cell type and time point are not known. Sequenced input: PBMCs or a T cell subset sorted from them (not recorded which). The rearrangement joins TRBV6-4 to TRBJ2-1, with D tentatively TRBD2 (6 bases). DNA of the CDR3: TGTGCCAGCAGTGACGTTGGGCTAGCGGAGCAGTTCTTC. The encoded protein is CASSDVGLAEQFF.